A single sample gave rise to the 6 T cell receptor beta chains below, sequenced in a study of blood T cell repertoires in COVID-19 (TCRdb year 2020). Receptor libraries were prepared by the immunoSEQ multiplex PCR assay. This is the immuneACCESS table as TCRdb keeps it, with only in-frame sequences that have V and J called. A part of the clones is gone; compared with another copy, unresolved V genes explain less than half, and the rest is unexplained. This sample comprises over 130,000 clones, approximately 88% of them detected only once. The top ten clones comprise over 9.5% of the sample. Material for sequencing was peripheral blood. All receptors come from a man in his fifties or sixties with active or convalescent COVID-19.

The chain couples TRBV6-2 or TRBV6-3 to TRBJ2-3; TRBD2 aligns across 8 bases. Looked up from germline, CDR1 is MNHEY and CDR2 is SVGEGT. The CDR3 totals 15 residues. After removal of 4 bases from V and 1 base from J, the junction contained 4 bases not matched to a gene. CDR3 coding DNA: TGTGCCAGCAGTTTAGCGGGATACCGCACAGATACGCAGTATTTT. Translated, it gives CASSLAGYRTDTQYF.

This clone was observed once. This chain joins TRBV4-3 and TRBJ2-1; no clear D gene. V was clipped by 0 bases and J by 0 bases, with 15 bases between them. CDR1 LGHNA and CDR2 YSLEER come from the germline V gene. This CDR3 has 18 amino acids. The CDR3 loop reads CASSQDISDPSSYNEQFF. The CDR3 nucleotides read TGCGCCAGCAGCCAAGATATTTCAGACCCTAGCTCCTACAATGAGCAGTTCTTC.

The CDR3 sequence is CASSLVGAEQYF. For the CDR3, the DNA is TGTGCCAGCAGTTTAGTCGGTGCCGAGCAGTACTTC. This chain joins TRBV27 and TRBJ2-7; D not certain. This CDR3 has 12 amino acids. Germline CDR1 and CDR2: MNHEY and SMNVEV (reference sequence). V was clipped by 2 bases and J by 6 bases, with 8 bases between them.

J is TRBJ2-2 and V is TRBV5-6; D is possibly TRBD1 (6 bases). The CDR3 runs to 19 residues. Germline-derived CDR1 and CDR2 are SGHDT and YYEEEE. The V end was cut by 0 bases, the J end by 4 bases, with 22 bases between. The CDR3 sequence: CASSLGPGTQNRRTGELFF. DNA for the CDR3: TGTGCCAGCAGCTTGGGGCCCGGGACACAAAATAGGCGCACCGGGGAGCTGTTTTTT.

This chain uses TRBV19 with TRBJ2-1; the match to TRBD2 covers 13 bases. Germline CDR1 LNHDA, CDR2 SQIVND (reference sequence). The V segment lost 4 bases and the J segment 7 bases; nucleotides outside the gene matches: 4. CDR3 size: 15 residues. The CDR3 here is CASSTGTSGNNEQFF. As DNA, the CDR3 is TGTGCCAGTAGTACCGGGACTAGCGGGAATAATGAGCAGTTCTTC.

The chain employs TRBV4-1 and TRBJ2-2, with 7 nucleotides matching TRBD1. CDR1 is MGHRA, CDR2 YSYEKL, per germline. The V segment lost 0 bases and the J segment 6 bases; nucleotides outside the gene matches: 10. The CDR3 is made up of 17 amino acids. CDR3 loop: CASSQDIQGFYAGELFF. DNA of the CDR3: TGCGCCAGCAGCCAAGATATACAGGGGTTTTACGCCGGGGAGCTGTTTTTT.